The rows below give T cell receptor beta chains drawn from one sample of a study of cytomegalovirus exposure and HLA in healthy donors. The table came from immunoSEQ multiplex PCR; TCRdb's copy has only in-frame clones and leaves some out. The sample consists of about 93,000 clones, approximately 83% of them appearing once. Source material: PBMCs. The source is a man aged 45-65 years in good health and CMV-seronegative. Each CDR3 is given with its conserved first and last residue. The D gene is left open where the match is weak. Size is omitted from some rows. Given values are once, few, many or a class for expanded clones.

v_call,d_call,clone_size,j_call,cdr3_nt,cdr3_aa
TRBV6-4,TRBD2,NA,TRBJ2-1,TGTGCCAGCAGTGTGGCTAGCGGCACATACAATGAGCAGTTCTTC,CASSVASGTYNEQFF
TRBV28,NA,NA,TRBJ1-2,TGTGCCAGCAGTTCAGGGACACCCTATGGCTACACCTTC,CASSSGTPYGYTF
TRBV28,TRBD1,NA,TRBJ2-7,TGTGCCAGCCGATCGGGACAGCTGGATGAGCAGTACTTC,CASRSGQLDEQYF
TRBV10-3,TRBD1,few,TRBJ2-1,TGTGCCATCAGTGACGATAGACAGGGGTTTTACTACAATGAGCAGTTCTTC,CAISDDRQGFYYNEQFF
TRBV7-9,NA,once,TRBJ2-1,TGTGCCAGCAGCTCCACTACGACAGACAATGAGCAGTTCTTC,CASSSTTTDNEQFF
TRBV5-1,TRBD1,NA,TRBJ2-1,TGCGCCAGCAACCCGGTGGGACAGAACAATGAGCAGTTCTTC,CASNPVGQNNEQFF
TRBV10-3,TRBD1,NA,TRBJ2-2,TGTGCCATCAGTACCGGGACAGAGAACACCGGGGAGCTGTTTTTT,CAISTGTENTGELFF
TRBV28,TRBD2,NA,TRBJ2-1,TGTGCCAGCAGTTTCTTAGGACTAGCGGGGCAGAGCTCCTACAATGAGCAGTTCTTC,CASSFLGLAGQSSYNEQFF
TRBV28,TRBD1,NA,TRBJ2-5,TGTGCCAGCAGTTTAGCCGGACAGGCCCAAGAGACCCAGTACTTC,CASSLAGQAQETQYF
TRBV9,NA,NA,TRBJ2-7,TGTGCCAGCAGCGTAGCCCCAACAGAGAACTACGAGCAGTACTTC,CASSVAPTENYEQYF
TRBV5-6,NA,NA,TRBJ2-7,TGTGCCAGCAGCTTGGAAAGGGGGTCCTACGAGCAGTACTTC,CASSLERGSYEQYF
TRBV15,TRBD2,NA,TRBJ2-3,TGTGCCACCAGCAGAGGGGGACTAGCGGGGACCTTTAACCCAGATACGCAGTATTTT,CATSRGGLAGTFNPDTQYF
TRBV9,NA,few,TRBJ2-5,TGTGCCAGCAGCGTAGCTGGTACAGGGCGCCAAGAGACCCAGTACTTC,CASSVAGTGRQETQYF
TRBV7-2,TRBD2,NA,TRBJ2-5,TGTGCCAGCAGCCCCGGGGGACTAGCGGGAAGGGAGACCCAGTACTTC,CASSPGGLAGRETQYF
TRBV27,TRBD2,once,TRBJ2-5,TGTGCCAGCAGTTTTGGGACTAGCGGGAGGGCCTCAGAGACCCAGTACTTC,CASSFGTSGRASETQYF
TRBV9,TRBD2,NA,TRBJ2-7,TGTGCCAGCAGCGTCTCGGGAGGGAATGAGCAGTACTTC,CASSVSGGNEQYF
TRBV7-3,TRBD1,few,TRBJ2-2,TGTGCCAGCAGCCCCGTGGACAAGGGGGCCACCGGGGAGCTGTTTTTT,CASSPVDKGATGELFF
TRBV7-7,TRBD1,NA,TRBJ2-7,TGTGCTAGCAGCCCGGGGCCGGGACAGGGCTACGAGCAGTACTTC,CASSPGPGQGYEQYF
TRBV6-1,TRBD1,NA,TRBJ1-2,TGTGCCAGCAGGGGCGACAGGGGGCTTCACTATGGCTACACCTTC,CASRGDRGLHYGYTF
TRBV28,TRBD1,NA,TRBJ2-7,TGTGCCAGCCTTACCTCGGGACAGGGCTCCTTTGAGCAGTACTTC,CASLTSGQGSFEQYF
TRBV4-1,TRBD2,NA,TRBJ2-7,TGCGCCAGCAGCCAACGTGCGAGTAGCGGGACCTACGAGCAGTACTTC,CASSQRASSGTYEQYF
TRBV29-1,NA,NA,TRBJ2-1,TGCAGCGTTGATAGGCAGGGGCAGGGTGAGCAGTTCTTC,CSVDRQGQGEQFF
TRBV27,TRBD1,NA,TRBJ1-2,TGTGCCAGCAGTCTAATGCGGGACAGGGTTTATGGCTACACCTTC,CASSLMRDRVYGYTF
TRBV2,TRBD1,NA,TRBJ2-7,TGTGCCTCCCAGCTGCCGGACAGGGCCTACGAGCAGTACTTC,CASQLPDRAYEQYF
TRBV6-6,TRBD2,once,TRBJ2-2,TGTGCCAGCAGTTTGGGCGGGAGGGCCCAGGGGGAGCTGTTTTTT,CASSLGGRAQGELFF
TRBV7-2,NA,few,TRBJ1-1,TGTGCCAGCAGCTCGTCGACTGAAGCTTTCTTT,CASSSSTEAFF
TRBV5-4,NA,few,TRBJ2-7,TGTGCCAGCAGCCCGGGTGTGGCGACGGGCGAGCAGTACTTC,CASSPGVATGEQYF
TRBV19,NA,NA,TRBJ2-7,TGTGCCAGTAGTAAAGCGGTTCTATACGAGCAGTACTTC,CASSKAVLYEQYF
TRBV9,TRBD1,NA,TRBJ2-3,TGTGCCAGCAGCGTAGGGGGGACAGCTAGCACAGATACGCAGTATTTT,CASSVGGTASTDTQYF
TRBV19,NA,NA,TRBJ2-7,TGTGCCAGTAGTATCAGGGGAACCGAGCAGTACTTC,CASSIRGTEQYF
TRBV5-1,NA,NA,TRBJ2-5,TGCGCCAGCAGCCCCGATGAATTAAGTTCTGGAGCCCAGTACTTC,CASSPDELSSGAQYF
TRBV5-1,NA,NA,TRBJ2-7,TGCGCCAGCAGCCCTCGGGGTATGGGAGACGAGCAGTACTTC,CASSPRGMGDEQYF
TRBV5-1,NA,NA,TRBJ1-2,TGCGCCAGCAGCTTGGGCTGGGGGGAAAACTATGGCTACACCTTC,CASSLGWGENYGYTF
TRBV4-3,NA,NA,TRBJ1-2,TGCGCCAGCAGCCAAGACCAGGGTAACTATGGCTACACCTTC,CASSQDQGNYGYTF
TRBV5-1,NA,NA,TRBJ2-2,TGCGCCAGCAGCTTGGTACAGGGAAACACCGGGGAGCTGTTTTTT,CASSLVQGNTGELFF
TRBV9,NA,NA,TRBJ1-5,TGTGCCAGCAGCGTAGGCAGGGCCAACAATCAGCCCCAGCATTTT,CASSVGRANNQPQHF
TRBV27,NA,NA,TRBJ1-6,TGTGCCAGCAGTAACTTCAATTCACCCCTCCACTTT,CASSNFNSPLHF
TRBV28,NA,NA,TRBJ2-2,TGTGCCAGCAGTTTAACAGGAGTGAACACCGGGGAGCTGTTTTTT,CASSLTGVNTGELFF
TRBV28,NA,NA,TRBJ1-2,TGTGCCAGCAGTTTAGATGGACAGATCTGTGGCTACACCTTC,CASSLDGQICGYTF
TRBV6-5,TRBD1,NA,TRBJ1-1,TGTGCCAGCAGTTACTCGAGGACAGGCCACACTGAAGCTTTCTTT,CASSYSRTGHTEAFF
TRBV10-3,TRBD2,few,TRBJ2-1,TGTGCCACCGGGACTAGCGGGAGCTACAATGAGCAGTTCTTC,CATGTSGSYNEQFF
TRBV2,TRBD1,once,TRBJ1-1,TGTGCCAGCCAGGACAGGGGGCACACTGAAGCTTTCTTT,CASQDRGHTEAFF
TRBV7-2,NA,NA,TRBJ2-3,TGTGCCAGCAGCTTATTAGAAGATACGCAGTATTTT,CASSLLEDTQYF
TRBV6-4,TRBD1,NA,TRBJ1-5,TGTGCCAGCAGTCCGGGGACAGGAAGAAATCAGCCCCAGCATTTT,CASSPGTGRNQPQHF
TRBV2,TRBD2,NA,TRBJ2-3,TGTGCCAGCAGTCCGACTAGCGGATACACAGATACGCAGTATTTT,CASSPTSGYTDTQYF
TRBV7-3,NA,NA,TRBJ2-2,TGTGCCAGCAGCTTAAGCAGGGAATCCGGGGAGCTGTTTTTT,CASSLSRESGELFF
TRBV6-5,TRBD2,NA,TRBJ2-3,TGTGCCAGCAGTCCGGGAGGTGGGAGAGAGGATACGCAGTATTTT,CASSPGGGREDTQYF
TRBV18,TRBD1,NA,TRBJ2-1,TGTGCCAGCTCAGGAGGGACAGGGACACGGAATGAGCAGTTCTTC,CASSGGTGTRNEQFF
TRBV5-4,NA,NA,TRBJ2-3,TGTGCCAGCAGCCTTTCCACAGATACGCAGTATTTT,CASSLSTDTQYF
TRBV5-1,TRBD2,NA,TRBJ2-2,TGCGCCAGCAGCGGAAACGGACTAGCGGTGGGCGGGGAGCTGTTTTTT,CASSGNGLAVGGELFF
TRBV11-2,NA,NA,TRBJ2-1,TGTGCCAGCAGCTTAAACAGGATCGACAATGAGCAGTTCTTC,CASSLNRIDNEQFF
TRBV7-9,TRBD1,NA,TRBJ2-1,TGTGCCAGCAGCTCGACAGGGGGCGGCAATGAGCAGTTCTTC,CASSSTGGGNEQFF
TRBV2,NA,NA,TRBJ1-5,TGTGCCAGCAGTAGTCTAACCAGGAGCAATCAGCCCCAGCATTTT,CASSSLTRSNQPQHF
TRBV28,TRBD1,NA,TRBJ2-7,TGTGCCAGCAGTCAACCGGGACAGAGGTACGAGCAGTACTTC,CASSQPGQRYEQYF